Here is one T cell receptor beta chain with its context. The method was immunoSEQ multiplex PCR; TCRdb's version includes in-frame clones alone and lacks a portion of them. The table has roughly 66,000 clones, roughly 82% seen once. This specimen belongs to a study of blood T cell repertoires in COVID-19. The germline V gene encodes CDR1 LNHDA and CDR2 SQIVND (reference sequence). This CDR3 is built from 15 residues. V was clipped by 1 base and J by 1 base, with 7 bases between them. This rearrangement joins TRBV19 to TRBJ2-2; D remains unclear. The clonotype comes from a man in his 60s with acute or convalescent COVID-19. The sample consisted of peripheral blood. Written as DNA, the CDR3 is TGTGCCAGTAGTATAGGGGCAGAGAACACCGGGGAGCTGTTTTTT. Translated, it gives CASSIGAENTGELFF.